Below, 9 T cell receptor beta chains from the same sample are listed, as sequenced in a study of T cells expressing NK-cell markers. After re-calling the 5' RACE reads, TCRdb lists one entry per CDR3 protein, DNA absent. Its table records a few hundred thousand distinct CDR3 sequences. The sample comprised blood T cells: a sorted CD56 or NKG2C T cell subset, CD4+ or CD8+ T cells, or bulk PBMC T cells (not recorded which). The receptors stem from a man younger than 30 in good health.

The gene calls are TRBV12-3 or TRBV12-4 and TRBJ2-2; the D call from TCRdb, TRBD1, cannot be confirmed without DNA. The length of the CDR3 is 16 residues. The CDR3 loop reads CASSPGPQGYTGELFF.

This chain joins TRBV20-1 and TRBJ2-5; without DNA, the TCRdb call of TRBD1 cannot be checked. CDR3 length equals 13 residues. Germline loops: CDR1 DFQATT, CDR2 SNEGSKA (reference sequence). The CDR3 protein is CSAPRDNQETQYF.

The rearrangement joins TRBV2 to TRBJ2-3. The CDR3 covers 14 residues. CDR1 and CDR2 (germline): SNHLY, FYNNEI. The CDR3 sequence is CASSGPPYTDTQYF.

The chain carries TRBV12-3 or TRBV12-4 and TRBJ2-5; TCRdb proposes TRBD1, but this gene call is untestable without DNA. CDR3 size: 16 residues. The chain's CDR3 is CASSPGTGAIQETQYF.

The genes are TRBV12-3 or TRBV12-4 and TRBJ2-7; the D gene TCRdb calls, TRBD2, cannot be checked with no DNA. The CDR3 contains 16 residues. This CDR3 reads CASSTRAGTLRYEQYF.

The chain couples TRBV6-5 to TRBJ1-3; the D gene TCRdb calls, TRBD1, cannot be checked with no DNA. Germline CDR1 MNHEY, CDR2 SVGAGI. This CDR3 is 12 amino acids long. This CDR3 reads CASRSGGNTIYF.

V gene TRBV3-1 combines with J gene TRBJ2-5; TCRdb reports TRBD1, a call that lacks DNA to check it against. The germline V gene encodes CDR1 LGHDT and CDR2 YNNKEL (reference sequence). CDR3 size: 15 residues. CDR3 protein: CASSQSHRGVETQYF.

The chain is built from TRBV12-3 or TRBV12-4 and TRBJ2-1; TCRdb's D call of TRBD2 is untestable without DNA. The CDR3 loop spans 13 amino acids. The CDR3 reads CASSWGRVNEQFF.

The chain uses TRBV29-1 and TRBJ1-1; there is no DNA to check the TCRdb D call of TRBD1. The CDR3 has 13 amino acids. CDR1 is SQVTM, CDR2 ANQGSEA, per germline. CDR3: CSVDQGGGTKAFF.